These 20 T cell receptor beta chains were sequenced from one sample in a study of cytomegalovirus exposure and HLA in healthy donors. A multiplex PCR was run with 60 Vbeta primers and 13 Jbeta primers. The method was immunoSEQ multiplex PCR; TCRdb's version includes in-frame clones alone and lacks a portion of them. Of 150,000 to 200,000 clones in the sample, about four fifths are singletons; the top ten hold roughly 7.7%. Material: PBMCs. The receptor source for this set is a woman aged 30 to 39 in good health and CMV-seropositive.

The chain joins TRBV6-4 to TRBJ2-2; TRBD2 is a possible D gene (6 bases). This CDR3 spans 14 amino acids. Germline CDR1 is MRHNA and CDR2 is SNTAGT. V was shortened by 9 bases and J by 1 base, with 12 bases between the two germline ends. CDR3: CASSRGRNTGELFF. CDR3 bases: TGTGCCAGTAGTCGGGGGAGGAACACCGGGGAGCTGTTTTTT.

The CDR3 loop is CASSILTVVDNSPLHF. The CDR3 DNA sequence: TGTGCCAGTAGTATTTTGACAGTGGTAGATAATTCACCCCTCCACTTT. The V call is TRBV19, the J call TRBJ1-6; possibly TRBD1 for D (5 bases). The CDR3 sequence is 16 residues long. Germline V gene data show CDR1 as LNHDA and CDR2 as SQIVND (reference sequence). V lost 3 bases and J 5 bases, leaving 14 bases between the germline ends.

This sequence joins TRBV9 and TRBJ2-7; possible D gene TRBD2, 6 bases. In germline, CDR1 is SGDLS, CDR2 YYNGEE. The CDR3 has 18 residues. The V and J ends lost 2 bases and 5 bases respectively, with 26 bases between them. This CDR3 is CASSVGLAPRLAIDEQYF. CDR3 bases: TGTGCCAGCAGCGTTGGGTTGGCCCCCAGGCTAGCGATAGACGAGCAGTACTTC.

The rearrangement joins TRBV7-2 to TRBJ2-7, with TRBD1 as a possible D gene (6 bases). Germline V lookup: CDR1 SGHTA, CDR2 FQGNSA. CDR3 length equals 13 residues. V shed 3 bases and J shed 2 bases, with 8 bases lying between them. This CDR3 is CASSLDRPYEQYF. Here the CDR3 DNA reads TGTGCCAGCAGCTTGGACAGACCCTACGAGCAGTACTTC.

Only one count was recorded for this clone. V usage is TRBV11-3 and J usage is TRBJ2-7; weak D call: TRBD2 (6 bases). V lost 5 bases, J lost 6 bases, and 20 bases lay in between. CDR1 and CDR2 (germline): SGHNT, YENEEA. The CDR3 length is 15 residues. CDR3: CASSPGSGSQSEQYF. The CDR3 nucleotides are TGTGCCAGCAGCCCGGGATCCGGGAGCCAAAGCGAGCAGTACTTC.

This clone appeared many times. The V and J genes are TRBV5-6 and TRBJ1-5; perhaps TRBD1 as D (6 bases). Per germline, CDR1 SGHDT and CDR2 YYEEEE. V gave up 6 bases and J gave up 9 bases, with 13 bases separating them. CDR3 length: 12 amino acids. Here the CDR3 DNA reads TGTGCCAGCACCAGGGGTGGGGGGCCCCAGCATTTT. It encodes CASTRGGGPQHF.

CDR3 protein: CASSALPLSGPYGYTF. The CDR3 DNA reads TGTGCCAGCAGCGCCCTACCCTTATCGGGTCCCTATGGCTACACCTTC. The chain couples TRBV9 to TRBJ1-2; D is undetermined. This CDR3 region has 16 residues. V was pared by 3 bases and J by 4 bases, with 19 bases between. Germline assignment: CDR1 SGDLS and CDR2 YYNGEE.

The CDR3 DNA reads as TGCAGCGTTGGGGGTCTAGCGGGGGGGCCAAAGACCCAGTACTTC. This encodes CSVGGLAGGPKTQYF. This chain links TRBV29-1 with TRBJ2-5, with 12 bases fitting TRBD2. The V and J ends lost 4 bases and 6 bases, in that order; junction bases with no gene match: 9. The germline V gene has CDR1 SQVTM and CDR2 ANQGSEA. This CDR3 spans 15 amino acids.

This chain connects TRBV7-3 to TRBJ2-7; the match to TRBD1 covers 10 bases. Per the germline V gene, CDR1 is SGHTA and CDR2 is FQGTGA. The V segment lost 5 bases and the J segment 3 bases; nucleotides outside the gene matches: 7. This CDR3 spans 15 amino acids. The CDR3 DNA follows: TGTGCCAGCAGCAAAGACGGGACAGGGGACTACGAGCAGTACTTC. Residues: CASSKDGTGDYEQYF.

This sequence joins TRBV7-3 and TRBJ2-2; 9 bases align to TRBD1. This CDR3 is 15 amino acids long. The germline CDR1 and CDR2 sequences are SGHTA and FQGTGA. V dropped 7 bases and J dropped 2; count of bases not matched to a gene: 5. The CDR3 bases are TGTGCCAGCAAGCCGGGACAGGGTAACACCGGGGAGCTGTTTTTT. Its protein is CASKPGQGNTGELFF.

In DNA, the CDR3 is TGTGCCAGCAGCTCCATGACAGGGGCCAACTATGGCTACACCTTC. Protein sequence: CASSSMTGANYGYTF. The V and J genes are TRBV5-6 and TRBJ1-2; 8 bases are shared with TRBD1. The germline V gene has CDR1 SGHDT and CDR2 YYEEEE. This CDR3 is built from 15 residues. The J segment lost 2 bases and the V segment lost 3 bases, leaving 6 bases of the junction unmatched. The complete variable domain, with remaining parts taken from reference TRBV5-6 and TRBJ1-2, reads DAGVTQSPTHLIKTRGQQVTLRCSPKSGHDTVSWYQQALGQGPQFIFQYYEEEERQRGNFPDRFSGHQFPNYSSELNVNALLLGDSALYLCASSSMTGANYGYTFGSGTRLTVV.

This chain connects TRBV7-2 to TRBJ1-1, with D maybe TRBD1 (5 bases). The CDR3 has 15 amino acids. Germline V CDR1 and CDR2: SGHTA, FQGNSA. V lost 9 bases to trimming and J lost 3 bases, with 20 bases between them. The CDR3 DNA is TGTGCCAGTCACAAAGGAGGGTTGGGACACACTGAAGCTTTCTTT. It is translated as CASHKGGLGHTEAFF.

The chain uses TRBV6-1 and TRBJ2-1, with 12 positions matching TRBD2. V lost 4 bases and J lost 8; bases outside the gene matches: 9. Germline values: CDR1 MNHNS, CDR2 SASEGT. The CDR3 totals 16 residues. CDR3: CASSGASGGAGYEQFF. CDR3 coding DNA: TGTGCCAGCAGTGGGGCTAGCGGGGGGGCTGGGTATGAGCAGTTCTTC.

The chain employs TRBV9 and TRBJ2-3; 9 nucleotides align to TRBD2. This CDR3 comprises 15 residues. From germline, CDR1 is SGDLS and CDR2 YYNGEE. J was trimmed by 2 bases and V by 1 base; bases with no gene match: 2. The CDR3 sequence: CASSVSSGATDTQYF. The CDR3 nucleotides are TGTGCCAGCAGCGTATCTAGCGGGGCCACAGATACGCAGTATTTT. The complete variable domain, with remaining parts taken from reference TRBV9 and TRBJ2-3, reads DSGVTQTPKHLITATGQRVTLRCSPRSGDLSVYWYQQSLDQGLQFLIQYYNGEERAKGNILERFSAQQFPDLHSELNLSSLELGDSALYFCASSVSSGATDTQYFGPGTRLTVL.

This clone has more than one count but fewer than ten. CDR3 coding DNA: TGTGCCAGCAGCTTGGGCGGGTACAATGAGCAGTTCTTC. The encoded protein is CASSLGGYNEQFF. The J gene is TRBJ2-1, the V gene TRBV5-4, with D possibly TRBD2 on 5 matching bases. Germline V gene lookup returns CDR1 SGHNT and CDR2 YYREEE (reference sequence). The ends were cut back, 0 bases at V and 4 bases at J, with 5 bases in the middle. The CDR3 extends over 13 amino acids. The variable domain in full, completed from reference TRBV5-4 and TRBJ2-1, reads ETGVTQSPTHLIKTRGQQVTLRCSSQSGHNTVSWYQQALGQGPQFIFQYYREEENGRGNFPPRFSGLQFPNYSSELNVNALELDDSALYLCASSLGGYNEQFFGPGTRLTVL.

This chain links TRBV18 with TRBJ1-4, with TRBD1 matching 10 bases. The CDR3 covers 15 residues. J lost 6 bases, V lost 0 bases, and 1 base had no gene match. CDR1 and CDR2 from the germline V gene are KGHSH and LQKENI. The CDR3 protein is CASSPPGTGDEKLFF. DNA of the CDR3: TGTGCCAGCTCACCACCCGGGACAGGGGATGAAAAACTGTTTTTT.

The V and J genes are TRBV19 and TRBJ1-1; D ambiguous. The CDR3 consists of 15 residues. The V gene lost 5 bases and the J gene lost 1 base, with 14 bases spanning the gap. The germline V gene encodes CDR1 LNHDA and CDR2 SQIVND (reference sequence). The CDR3, as DNA: TGTGCCAGTAGTCACCATACCGAGAGGAACACTGAAGCTTTCTTT. This encodes CASSHHTERNTEAFF.

This clone was counted a single time. V and J are TRBV7-6 and TRBJ2-3; no firm D call. V lost 5 bases, J lost 0 bases, and 15 bases lay in between. The CDR3 has 16 residues. CDR1 is SGHVS, CDR2 FNYEAQ, per germline. The CDR3 bases are TGTGCCAGCAGCCCTCGTAGTCGACACAGCACAGATACGCAGTATTTT. It specifies CASSPRSRHSTDTQYF.

V usage is TRBV10-3 and J usage is TRBJ2-1; 7 bases line up with TRBD2. Trimming at V came to 3 bases and at J to 5 bases, leaving 4 bases not matched to a gene. This CDR3 contains 14 residues. Germline CDR1 is ENHRY and CDR2 is SYGVKD. CDR3 amino acids: CAISDSSGDNEQFF. The DNA for the CDR3 is TGTGCCATCAGTGACTCTAGCGGAGACAATGAGCAGTTCTTC.

The chain carries TRBV6-6 and TRBJ1-5; no clear D gene. CDR1 is MNHNY and CDR2 is SVGAGI in the germline V gene (reference sequence). V was trimmed by 5 bases and J by 10 bases, leaving 15 bases between them. The CDR3 extends over 13 amino acids. In nucleotides, the CDR3 is TGTGCCAGCAGTGCCTCATGGAGCTCCCCCCAGCATTTT. Its protein is CASSASWSSPQHF.